Listed below are T cell receptor beta chains from one sample, sequenced in a study of cytomegalovirus exposure and HLA in healthy donors. Here immunoSEQ multiplex PCR was the method, and the copy in TCRdb shows in-frame clones only, minus some. Counted here are 100,000 or so clones, around 81% occurring once; the ten biggest clones make up 2%. Source material: PBMCs. The receptors here all came from a young man in good health and CMV-seronegative. Each CDR3 is given with its conserved first and last residue. The D gene is left open where the match is weak. Size tells how often a clone was seen (once, few, many) or the class of an expanded clone, and some rows leave it out.

J	size	D	V	CDR3	DNA
TRBJ1-5	few	NA	TRBV15	CATSLLTDRKGQHF	TGTGCCACCAGCTTACTAACCGACAGGAAGGGCCAGCATTTT
TRBJ1-1	NA	TRBD1	TRBV9	CASSVEDRENTEAFF	TGTGCCAGCAGCGTAGAAGACAGGGAGAACACTGAAGCTTTCTTT
TRBJ1-2	NA	TRBD1	TRBV6-5	CASRAGGSYGYTF	TGTGCCAGCAGGGCAGGGGGGAGCTATGGCTACACCTTC
TRBJ2-7	NA	NA	TRBV11-3	CASSSRYGAGEQYF	TGTGCCAGCAGCTCCCGTTATGGGGCGGGGGAGCAGTACTTC
TRBJ2-6	NA	TRBD2	TRBV7-9	CASSLAGGINVLTF	TGTGCCAGCAGCCTAGCGGGGGGGATTAACGTCCTGACTTTC
TRBJ2-7	once	TRBD1	TRBV4-2	CASSQVVQGQGLPEQYF	TGTGCCAGCAGCCAAGTGGTCCAAGGACAGGGGCTTCCCGAGCAGTACTTC
TRBJ2-3	NA	NA	TRBV7-9	CASSLVQGTDTQYF	TGTGCCAGCAGCTTAGTCCAGGGAACAGATACGCAGTATTTT
TRBJ2-5	NA	TRBD1	TRBV9	CASSVDGRGYWTGAETQYF	TGTGCCAGCAGCGTAGACGGTAGGGGCTACTGGACAGGGGCAGAGACCCAGTACTTC
TRBJ2-1	NA	TRBD1	TRBV4-2	CASSQVDGTGYNEQFF	TGTGCCAGCAGCCAAGTAGACGGGACAGGGTATAATGAGCAGTTCTTC
TRBJ1-4	NA	TRBD1	TRBV5-1	CASSSQTGGNEKLFF	TGCGCCAGCAGCTCTCAGACAGGGGGGAATGAAAAACTGTTTTTT
TRBJ2-7	NA	NA	TRBV5-1	CASRVRAGPHYEQYF	TGCGCCAGCAGGGTGCGGGCAGGTCCTCACTACGAGCAGTACTTC
TRBJ2-1	NA	TRBD2	TRBV7-8	CASSLGTSGTYNEQFF	TGTGCCAGCAGCTTAGGGACTAGCGGTACGTACAATGAGCAGTTCTTC
TRBJ1-1	NA	NA	TRBV7-8	CASSFSVNTEAFF	TGTGCCAGCAGCTTTTCAGTGAACACTGAAGCTTTCTTT
TRBJ1-1	NA	NA	TRBV18	CASSPPPGGASTEAFF	TGTGCCAGCTCACCACCTCCCGGGGGGGCGAGCACTGAAGCTTTCTTT
TRBJ2-7	NA	NA	TRBV10-3	CAISESAGLPLSYEQYF	TGTGCCATCAGTGAGTCGGCAGGTCTTCCCCTCTCCTACGAGCAGTACTTC
TRBJ2-3	NA	NA	TRBV6-5	CASRPQQASDTQYF	TGTGCCAGCAGACCCCAGCAGGCGTCAGATACGCAGTATTTT
TRBJ1-5	NA	NA	TRBV7-9	CASSLGNTPQPQHF	TGTGCCAGCAGCTTAGGCAACACCCCCCAGCCCCAGCATTTT
TRBJ1-2	NA	NA	TRBV2	CASTYGPGNYGYTF	TGTGCCAGCACCTACGGCCCGGGAAACTATGGCTACACCTTC
TRBJ1-2	NA	TRBD1	TRBV5-1	CASSSSTGGAGYTF	TGCGCCAGCAGCTCATCGACAGGGGGCGCGGGCTACACCTTC
TRBJ2-7	few	TRBD1	TRBV6-5	CASSVEGTGGNEQYF	TGTGCCAGCAGTGTAGAGGGGACAGGGGGCAACGAGCAGTACTTC
TRBJ1-2	once	NA	TRBV21-1	CASGARDREAEGGYTF	TGTGCCAGCGGCGCCCGGGACAGAGAAGCCGAGGGTGGCTACACCTTC
TRBJ2-7	few	NA	TRBV11-2	CASSQTRDSEQYF	TGTGCCAGCAGCCAAACGAGGGATTCGGAGCAGTACTTC
TRBJ2-3	NA	NA	TRBV12-5	CASGSIHPGQQLGTDTQYF	TGTGCTAGTGGTTCGATCCATCCGGGACAACAATTAGGCACAGATACGCAGTATTTT
TRBJ1-2	NA	NA	TRBV6-1	CASSRPGEVDYGYTF	TGTGCCAGCAGTAGACCAGGGGAAGTTGACTATGGCTACACCTTC
TRBJ2-5	NA	NA	TRBV6-5	CASWDTGNLETQYF	TGTGCCAGCTGGGATACAGGGAATCTGGAGACCCAGTACTTC
TRBJ1-2	NA	TRBD1	TRBV6-5	CASRFTRDRDYGYTF	TGTGCCAGCAGATTCACCCGGGACAGAGACTATGGCTACACCTTC
TRBJ2-5	NA	NA	TRBV28	CASTLGNREETQYF	TGTGCCAGCACCCTCGGAAACAGGGAGGAGACCCAGTACTTC
TRBJ2-5	NA	NA	TRBV2	CASNPLGVSQETQYF	TGTGCCAGCAACCCTTTGGGAGTGTCTCAAGAGACCCAGTACTTC
TRBJ1-6	few	NA	TRBV10-3	CAISEHAGQSYNSPLHF	TGTGCCATCAGTGAACACGCCGGACAGTCCTATAATTCACCCCTCCACTTT
TRBJ1-3	NA	NA	TRBV11-2	CASSLGQNYGGNTIYF	TGTGCCAGCAGCTTAGGACAGAATTACGGCGGAAACACCATATATTTT
TRBJ1-6	NA	NA	TRBV5-4	CASSSAGDSPLHF	TGTGCCAGCTCTTCAGCCGGGGATTCACCCCTCCACTTT
TRBJ2-7	NA	TRBD2	TRBV10-2	CATLAGLAYEQYF	TGCGCCACTTTAGCGGGGCTGGCCTACGAGCAGTACTTC
TRBJ2-7	NA	NA	TRBV6-1	CASSETLTGYSYEQYF	TGTGCCAGCAGTGAGACCCTTACAGGATACTCCTACGAGCAGTACTTC
TRBJ1-5	NA	NA	TRBV6-5	CASRPREGRNQPQHF	TGTGCCAGCAGGCCGCGGGAGGGAAGGAATCAGCCCCAGCATTTT
TRBJ2-3	NA	NA	TRBV15	CATSSPPGGLTDTQYF	TGTGCCACCAGCAGCCCGCCAGGGGGACTCACAGATACGCAGTATTTT
TRBJ1-5	NA	NA	TRBV19	CASSMEQLYSNQPQHF	TGTGCCAGTAGTATGGAACAGCTCTATAGCAATCAGCCCCAGCATTTT
TRBJ2-3	NA	NA	TRBV9	CASSVGGSSTDTQYF	TGTGCCAGCAGCGTAGGAGGGTCTAGCACAGATACGCAGTATTTT